This T cell receptor beta chain was identified in a study of human T cells and chemical hapten exposure. Overall study context: Patients additionally received therapeutic doses of diphenylcyclopropenone on the scalp once a week, and this continued throughout the approximately 22-week study.

The time point: patch test 2, 6 weeks after DPC sensitization. Specified treatment: therapeutic diphenylcyclopropenone sensitization with weekly scalp DPC. Total RNA was extracted from unfractionated whole blood. TCRdb used MiXCR to reprocess the RACE reads, holding one entry per CDR3 protein. The sample consists of about 94,000 distinct CDR3 sequences, approximately 9.3% of them appearing once. V lost 6 bases, J lost 6 bases, and 8 bases stayed unmatched. The CDR3 has 14 amino acids. This clonotype was observed at least ten times. The specimen was whole blood, collected in connection with sensitization to the hapten diphenylcyclopropenone (DPC). This chain connects TRBV12-3 or TRBV12-4 to TRBJ1-5; TRBD1 agrees at 7 bases. The TCR comes from a woman in her 40s with alopecia areata. Some clones in this sample may be carry-over from other donors' samples. The CDR3 sequence is CASRLGTATQPQHF. DNA for the CDR3: TGTGCCAGCAGGCTTGGGACAGCCACTCAGCCCCAGCATTTT.